These 7 T cell receptor beta chains were all obtained from the same sample, sequenced in a study of shared clonotypes between healthy human individuals. Assay: immunoSEQ multiplex PCR; the TCRdb copy retains only in-frame clones and omits some. This table has roughly 500,000 clones, about 82% appearing once. Source material: PBMCs. The origin of the receptors is a woman between 40 and 50 years old in good health. Some clones in this sample may be carry-over from other donors' samples.

This clone showed up just once. V and J are TRBV10-3 and TRBJ2-2; 8 nucleotides agree with TRBD1. Germline-derived CDR1 and CDR2 are ENHRY and SYGVKD. The CDR3 spans 15 residues. The V gene end was trimmed by 5 bases and the J gene end by 3 bases; junction bases not matched to a gene: 5. The CDR3 nucleotides read TGTGCCATCAGTACGGACAGGGTGTACACCGGGGAGCTGTTTTTT. It is translated as CAISTDRVYTGELFF.

V is TRBV9 and J is TRBJ2-1; a possible D gene is TRBD1 (6 bases). Germline CDR1 and CDR2: SGDLS and YYNGEE. V was clipped by 0 bases and J by 4 bases, with 14 bases between them. This CDR3 region has 16 residues. The DNA of the CDR3 is TGTGCCAGCAGCGTAGGGGGGTCAGGGGTATACAATGAGCAGTTCTTC. Protein product: CASSVGGSGVYNEQFF.

This chain connects TRBV6-5 to TRBJ2-7; 7 nucleotides match TRBD1. V lost 6 bases and J lost 2; bases outside the gene matches: 10. The germline V gene encodes CDR1 MNHEY and CDR2 SVGAGI. This CDR3 has 15 residues. The CDR3 protein is CASSLQGKGTYEQYF. For the CDR3, the DNA is TGTGCCAGCAGCCTACAGGGGAAGGGGACCTACGAGCAGTACTTC.

The chain couples TRBV11-1 to TRBJ2-5; D possibly uses TRBD1 or TRBD2 (5 bases each). The CDR3 runs 13 residues. In germline, CDR1 is SGHAT, CDR2 FQDESV (reference sequence). V shed 5 bases and J shed 5 bases, with 12 bases lying between them. CDR3 in amino acids: CASSLQGAETQYF. CDR3 bases: TGTGCCAGCAGCCTCCAGGGAGCGGAGACCCAGTACTTC.

This chain links TRBV11-2 with TRBJ1-4; D unclear. The germline V gene encodes CDR1 SGHAT and CDR2 FQNNGV. Trimming removed 5 bases from V and 2 bases from J, with 12 bases in between. The CDR3 spans 15 residues. This CDR3 reads CASSQSAPTNEKLFF. Here the CDR3 DNA reads TGTGCCAGCAGCCAGAGTGCTCCGACTAATGAAAAACTGTTTTTT.

This clone was seen only a few times. The chain combines TRBV5-4 with TRBJ2-7, with a weak D call TRBD2 (7 bases). Trimming stripped 0 bases from V and 5 bases from J, with 12 bases between. The CDR3 extends over 14 amino acids. CDR1 and CDR2 (germline): SGHNT, YYREEE (reference sequence). The CDR3 region has the DNA TGTGCCAGCAGCTTGGCCCCCGGGGGGCACGAGCAGTACTTC. Translation gives CASSLAPGGHEQYF.

The CDR3 is CASRTGQVTYEQYF. DNA of the CDR3: TGTGCCAGCAGAACGGGACAGGTGACCTACGAGCAGTACTTC. The chain combines TRBV6-5 with TRBJ2-7, with 8 bases identical to TRBD1. Germline trimming cut 6 bases from V and 2 bases from J; bases unmatched to any gene: 6. This CDR3 has 14 amino acids. Looked up from germline, CDR1 is MNHEY and CDR2 is SVGAGI.